This passage covers 32 T cell receptor beta chains from one sample sequenced in a study of cytomegalovirus exposure and HLA in healthy donors. The PCR was carried out with 60 Vbeta primers and 13 Jbeta primers. Sequencing was performed with immunoSEQ multiplex PCR; in TCRdb, only in-frame clones are kept and a portion is missing. The sample shows 150,000 to 200,000 clones, around 80% of them seen only once. Sequenced sample: PBMCs. The receptors shown here come from a man aged 18 to 30 in good health and CMV-seronegative.

This chain joins TRBV2 and TRBJ1-3; D is ambiguous. This CDR3 is 13 amino acids long. Per the germline V gene, CDR1 is SNHLY and CDR2 is FYNNEI. Trimming removed 8 bases from V and 0 bases from J, with 8 bases in between. CDR3 sequence reads: CASWCASGNTIYF. In DNA, the CDR3 is TGTGCCAGCTGGTGCGCCTCTGGAAACACCATATATTTT.

The chain has TRBV6-1 and TRBJ2-1, with 8 bases matching TRBD2. This CDR3 region has 15 residues. V lost 7 bases, J lost 4 bases, and 9 bases stayed unmatched. Germline V gene data show CDR1 as MNHNS and CDR2 as SASEGT. The CDR3 nucleotides are TGTGCCAGCACTCCAACGGGGGGGGGATACAATGAGCAGTTCTTC. Protein product: CASTPTGGGYNEQFF.

The chain couples TRBV7-2 to TRBJ2-7; possible D gene TRBD2, 5 bases. CDR3 length: 15 residues. Trimming stripped 1 base from V and 2 bases from J, with 12 bases between. CDR1 is SGHTA and CDR2 is FQGNSA in the germline V gene. CDR3 protein: CASSLGPGGTYEQYF. The CDR3, as DNA: TGTGCCAGCAGCTTAGGGCCAGGAGGTACCTACGAGCAGTACTTC.

The chain has TRBV2 and TRBJ1-5; 7 bases fit TRBD1. Unmatched junction bases numbered 0, after V lost 4 bases and J lost 0 bases. The CDR3 consists of 14 residues. Germline loops: CDR1 SNHLY, CDR2 FYNNEI. The CDR3 DNA reads TGTGCCAGCAGTGGACAGGGTAGCAATCAGCCCCAGCATTTT. Protein product: CASSGQGSNQPQHF.

This clone came up once. This chain connects TRBV7-2 to TRBJ2-1; 8 bases are shared with TRBD2. Germline V gene sequence: CDR1 SGHTA, CDR2 FQGNSA. V trimming: 4 bases; J trimming: 1 base; junction bases outside the gene matches: 3. CDR3 length: 15 amino acids. CDR3 amino acids: CASSSREGSYNEQFF. The CDR3 region has the DNA TGTGCCAGCAGCTCCCGGGAGGGGTCCTACAATGAGCAGTTCTTC.

The V and J genes are TRBV6-5 and TRBJ2-2; TRBD1 is a possible D gene (6 bases). V dropped 2 bases and J dropped 5 bases, with 9 bases sitting between them. CDR1 and CDR2 (germline): MNHEY, SVGAGI. The CDR3 is 14 residues long. CDR3 DNA: TGTGCCAGCAGTTACGGGGGCCGGACCGGGGAGCTGTTTTTT. It encodes CASSYGGRTGELFF.

This clone was picked up a small number of times. This chain connects TRBV2 to TRBJ2-7, with TRBD2 as a possible D gene (5 bases). Germline assignment: CDR1 SNHLY and CDR2 FYNNEI. The ends were cut back, 2 bases at V and 3 bases at J, with 8 bases in the middle. The CDR3 is made up of 13 amino acids. The CDR3 loop is CASSEREGYEQYF. CDR3 DNA sequence: TGTGCCAGCAGTGAACGGGAAGGCTACGAGCAGTACTTC.

The chain employs TRBV4-3 and TRBJ2-1; tentative D call: TRBD2 (6 bases). V lost 0 bases to trimming and J lost 5 bases, with 11 bases between them. Germline lookup yields CDR1 LGHNA and CDR2 YSLEER. This CDR3 is built from 15 residues. The CDR3 is CASSQDAGPDNEQFF. The CDR3 nucleotides are TGCGCCAGCAGCCAAGATGCGGGACCTGACAATGAGCAGTTCTTC.

In this sample, this clone turned up a few times. The chain recombines TRBV19 with TRBJ2-4, with 8 bases matching TRBD1. In germline, CDR1 is LNHDA, CDR2 SQIVND (reference sequence). V dropped 9 bases and J dropped 1; count of bases not matched to a gene: 2. This CDR3 spans 13 amino acids. CDR3 nucleotide sequence: TGTGCCAGCCAGGGGGCTGCCAAAAACATTCAGTACTTC. Protein sequence: CASQGAAKNIQYF.

CDR3 DNA: TGTGCCAGCATGCGGCGGAAAAATAGCAATCAGCCCCAGCATTTT. Translation: CASMRRKNSNQPQHF. The chain uses TRBV2 and TRBJ1-5, with D hard to call. Germline V lookup: CDR1 SNHLY, CDR2 FYNNEI. Trimming left V 7 bases short and J 0 bases short, with 13 bases between. The CDR3 consists of 15 residues.

The chain carries TRBV28 and TRBJ1-1, with TRBD1 matching 7 bases. The germline V gene encodes CDR1 MDHEN and CDR2 SYDVKM. V was pared by 10 bases and J by 0 bases, with 8 bases of the junction left unmatched. CDR3 size: 14 residues. CDR3 coding DNA: TGTGCCACCTATGGGACAGCCGTGAACACTGAAGCTTTCTTT. Translating gives CATYGTAVNTEAFF.

This clone was counted only a few times. The V call is TRBV11-2, the J call TRBJ2-7; D possibly corresponds to TRBD1 (6 bases). The V end lost 5 bases, the J end lost 3 bases, and 17 bases lay between the germline ends. Germline V gene data show CDR1 as SGHAT and CDR2 as FQNNGV. CDR3 size: 15 residues. CDR3 sequence (DNA): TGTGCCAGCAGCCCCGACTGGACAGTAAACTACGAGCAGTACTTC. It specifies CASSPDWTVNYEQYF.

DNA for the CDR3: TGTGCCAGTAGTAAATTCGCGGGAGTTCAGCACGGGGAGCTGTTTTTT. This encodes CASSKFAGVQHGELFF. The J gene is TRBJ2-2, the V gene TRBV19; TRBD2 matches 7 bases. This CDR3 has 16 amino acids. The V gene's germline CDR1 is LNHDA and CDR2 SQIVND (reference sequence). J was trimmed by 7 bases and V by 4 bases; bases with no gene match: 12.

V usage is TRBV27 and J usage is TRBJ1-5; a possible D gene is TRBD1 (5 bases). The germline V gene encodes CDR1 MNHEY and CDR2 SMNVEV (reference sequence). The V end was cut by 5 bases, the J end by 7 bases, with 12 bases between. The CDR3 runs to 13 residues. The CDR3 bases are TGTGCCAGCAGTAGGGAGGGGTTGCAGCCCCAGCATTTT. Its translation: CASSREGLQPQHF.

CDR3 nucleotides: TGTGCCAGCCGACAGGGGTCCTATGGCTACACCTTC. This encodes CASRQGSYGYTF. The chain recombines TRBV27 with TRBJ1-2; TRBD1 agrees at 8 bases. V lost 8 bases, J lost 4 bases, and 3 bases stayed unmatched. The CDR3 covers 12 residues. In germline, CDR1 is MNHEY, CDR2 SMNVEV (reference sequence).

The chain combines TRBV7-9 with TRBJ2-5, with D perhaps TRBD2 (5 bases). Judging by the DNA end, TRBJ2-7 fits better; the J call may be wrong. Germline CDR1 and CDR2: SEHNR and FQNEAQ (reference sequence). The CDR3 sequence is 14 residues long. The CDR3 here is CASSLRRELGEQYF. In DNA, the CDR3 is TGTGCCAGCAGCTTGAGACGGGAATTGGGCGAGCAGTACTTC.

The rearrangement uses TRBV9 and TRBJ2-1, with TRBD2 matching 11 bases. The CDR3 totals 16 residues. The germline V gene has CDR1 SGDLS and CDR2 YYNGEE. J lost 12 bases, V lost 0 bases, and 11 bases had no gene match. CDR3 loop: CASSVGVPTSGGGQFF. CDR3 nucleotides: TGTGCCAGCAGCGTAGGGGTCCCCACTAGCGGGGGTGGGCAGTTCTTC.

V gene TRBV27 combines with J gene TRBJ2-1; tentatively, D is TRBD2 (6 bases). CDR1 and CDR2 (germline): MNHEY, SMNVEV (reference sequence). With 8 bases removed from V and 4 bases from J, the gap between germline ends came to 12 bases. The CDR3 sequence is 13 residues long. CDR3 region: CASSFAGYNEQFF. The CDR3 DNA reads TGTGCCAGCTCCTTCGCGGGATACAATGAGCAGTTCTTC.

The J gene is TRBJ2-3, the V gene TRBV18; the D gene is possibly TRBD2 (6 bases). The CDR3 has 16 residues. Germline CDR1 reads KGHSH; CDR2 reads LQKENI. V lost 6 bases, J lost 1 base, and 17 bases lay in between. CDR3 DNA: TGTGCCAGCTCGTATCCCACGGGAGTCGGCACAGATACGCAGTATTTT. The encoded protein is CASSYPTGVGTDTQYF.

The V and J genes are TRBV29-1 and TRBJ2-1, with TRBD2 as a possible D gene (6 bases). V dropped 7 bases and J dropped 4 bases, with 23 bases sitting between them. From germline, CDR1 is SQVTM and CDR2 ANQGSEA. This CDR3 has 16 residues. DNA for the CDR3: TGCAGCGGCTCCGGTCAGGGACTTGCGGGATACAATGAGCAGTTCTTC. Residues: CSGSGQGLAGYNEQFF.

The CDR3: CASSLELAWNEQYF. The CDR3 DNA reads as TGTGCCAGCAGCCTAGAACTAGCTTGGAACGAGCAGTACTTC. The chain uses TRBV9 and TRBJ2-7; a weak D match, TRBD2 (6 bases). CDR3 length equals 14 residues. CDR1 and CDR2 from the germline V gene are SGDLS and YYNGEE. Trimming took 4 bases from V and 5 from J, leaving 16 bases between them.

The rearrangement joins TRBV7-2 to TRBJ2-7; 8 positions match TRBD1. This CDR3 comprises 17 residues. With 1 base clipped from V and 4 bases from J, the junction kept 12 bases outside the gene matches. The V gene's germline CDR1 is SGHTA and CDR2 FQGNSA. CDR3 sequence (DNA): TGTGCCAGCAGCTTAGTAGGTCCGACAGGGGATTTTTACGAGCAGTACTTC. Amino acid sequence: CASSLVGPTGDFYEQYF. Looking up the rest from reference TRBV7-2 and TRBJ2-7 gives the full variable domain: GAGVSQSPSNKVTEKGKDVELRCDPISGHTALYWYRQSLGQGLEFLIYFQGNSAPDKSGLPSDRFSAERTGGSVSTLTIQRTQQEDSAVYLCASSLVGPTGDFYEQYFGPGTRLTVT.

The table lists this clone with a few counts. The V and J genes are TRBV7-9 and TRBJ2-7; TRBD1 matches 10 bases. V was clipped by 1 base and J by 2 bases; unmatched bases: 5. Germline V gene data show CDR1 as SEHNR and CDR2 as FQNEAQ (reference sequence). The length of the CDR3 is 16 residues. The CDR3 loop is CASSLVLTGGTYEQYF. CDR3 nucleotide sequence: TGTGCCAGCAGCTTAGTGTTGACAGGGGGCACCTACGAGCAGTACTTC.

The chain employs TRBV6-5 and TRBJ1-3, with a weak D call TRBD1 (5 bases). Germline assignment: CDR1 MNHEY and CDR2 SVGAGI. Between the trimmed V and J ends, which lost 2 bases and 0 bases, there was a span of 11 bases. The CDR3 totals 16 residues. The CDR3 DNA sequence: TGTGCCAGCAGTTACACCAAGACAGTCTCTGGAAACACCATATATTTT. Protein: CASSYTKTVSGNTIYF.

The chain uses TRBV5-5 and TRBJ2-3, with TRBD2 identical over 8 bases. V lost 7 bases to trimming and J lost 2 bases; unmatched junction nucleotides: 9. The CDR3 is 15 residues long. The V gene's germline CDR1 is SGHKS and CDR2 YYEKEE (reference sequence). The CDR3 sequence: CASDSGGRSTDTQYF. The DNA for the CDR3 is TGTGCCAGCGACTCAGGCGGGAGGTCCACAGATACGCAGTATTTT.

A single count supports this clone. This rearrangement joins TRBV7-9 to TRBJ1-4; D is ambiguous. V was clipped by 5 bases and J by 8 bases, with 18 bases between them. Germline-derived CDR1 and CDR2 are SEHNR and FQNEAQ (reference sequence). The CDR3 runs 15 residues. CDR3 sequence: CASSPETGTREKLFF. CDR3 nucleotides: TGTGCCAGCAGCCCCGAGACGGGAACGAGGGAAAAACTGTTTTTT.

This clone was detected only once. This chain connects TRBV6-4 to TRBJ1-1; 9 bases line up with TRBD1. With V trimmed by 2 bases and J by 5 bases, 6 bases remained unmatched. Germline V gene data show CDR1 as MRHNA and CDR2 as SNTAGT. The CDR3 length is 15 residues. CDR3 loop: CASSDGTGGRTEAFF. Here the CDR3 DNA reads TGTGCCAGCAGTGACGGTACAGGGGGCAGGACTGAAGCTTTCTTT.

This clone was counted a few times. The chain employs TRBV10-3 and TRBJ2-7, with 11 bases identical to TRBD2. CDR3 size: 14 residues. CDR1 and CDR2 from the germline V gene are ENHRY and SYGVKD. V was pared by 4 bases and J by 3 bases, with 2 bases of the junction left unmatched. This CDR3 reads CAISATSGGYEQYF. As DNA, the CDR3 is TGTGCCATCAGTGCTACTAGCGGGGGCTACGAGCAGTACTTC.

The chain combines TRBV9 with TRBJ1-1, with 10 bases identical to TRBD1. CDR3 length equals 15 residues. J gave up 10 bases and V 3 bases, and 12 bases lay outside the gene matches. Germline assignment: CDR1 SGDLS and CDR2 YYNGEE. CDR3 loop: CASSAGADRGRGAFF. The CDR3 DNA is TGTGCCAGCAGCGCTGGGGCCGACAGGGGGCGAGGAGCTTTCTTT.

CDR3 region: CASSDLQGGKNEQFF. The CDR3 nucleotides read TGTGCCAGCAGTGACTTACAGGGGGGGAAGAATGAGCAGTTCTTC. This rearrangement joins TRBV2 to TRBJ2-1; weak D call: TRBD1 (8 bases). The germline gives CDR1 SNHLY, CDR2 FYNNEI. The V end was cut by 3 bases, the J end by 7 bases, with 16 bases between. The CDR3 is 15 residues long. The whole variable domain, filled in from reference TRBV2 and TRBJ2-1, reads EPEVTQTPSHQVTQMGQEVILRCVPISNHLYFYWYRQILGQKVEFLVSFYNNEISEKSEIFDDQFSVERPDGSNFTLKIRSTKLEDSAMYFCASSDLQGGKNEQFFGPGTRLTVL.

J is TRBJ2-5 and V is TRBV7-9, with D uncertain. This CDR3 region has 13 residues. V gave up 5 bases and J gave up 5 bases, with 12 bases separating them. Germline V gene data show CDR1 as SEHNR and CDR2 as FQNEAQ (reference sequence). CDR3 region: CASSLTNGETQYF. The CDR3 nucleotides read TGTGCCAGCAGCCTAACAAACGGGGAGACCCAGTACTTC.

This clone was counted between two and nine times. The V gene is TRBV7-8, the J gene TRBJ2-2, with D maybe TRBD2 (5 bases). The CDR3 runs 13 residues. CDR1 is SGHVS and CDR2 is FQNEAQ in the germline V gene. Trimming shortened V by 3 bases and J by 4 bases, and 6 bases separated the two germline ends. CDR3 DNA: TGTGCCAGCAGCTTCGGGATCACCGGGGAGCTGTTTTTT. Its protein is CASSFGITGELFF.